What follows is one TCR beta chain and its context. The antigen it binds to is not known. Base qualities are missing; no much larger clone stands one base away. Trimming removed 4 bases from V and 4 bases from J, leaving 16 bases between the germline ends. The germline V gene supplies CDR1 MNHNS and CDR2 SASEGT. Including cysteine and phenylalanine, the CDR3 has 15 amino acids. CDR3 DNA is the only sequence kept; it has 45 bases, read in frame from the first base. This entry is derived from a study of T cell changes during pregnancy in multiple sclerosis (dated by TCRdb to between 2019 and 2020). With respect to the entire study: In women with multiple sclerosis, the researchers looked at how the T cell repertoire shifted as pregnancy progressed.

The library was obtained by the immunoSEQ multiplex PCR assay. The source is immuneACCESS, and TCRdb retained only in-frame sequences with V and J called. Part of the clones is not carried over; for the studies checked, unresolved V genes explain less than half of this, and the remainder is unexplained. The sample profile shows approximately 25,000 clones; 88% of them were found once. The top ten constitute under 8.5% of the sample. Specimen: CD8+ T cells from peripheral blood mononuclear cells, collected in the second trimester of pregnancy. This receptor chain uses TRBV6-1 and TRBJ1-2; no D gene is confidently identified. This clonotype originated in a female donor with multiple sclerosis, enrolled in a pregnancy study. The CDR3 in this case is CASSVRNSHLYGYTF. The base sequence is TGTGCCAGCAGTGTACGGAACAGCCACCTCTATGGCTACACCTTC.